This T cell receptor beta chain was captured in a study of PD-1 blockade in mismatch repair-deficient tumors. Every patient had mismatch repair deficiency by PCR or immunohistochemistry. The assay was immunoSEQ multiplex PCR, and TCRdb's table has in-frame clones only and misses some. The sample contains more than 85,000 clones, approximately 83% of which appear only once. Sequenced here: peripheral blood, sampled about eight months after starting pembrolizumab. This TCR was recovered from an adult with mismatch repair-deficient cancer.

CDR3 loop: CASSPELAADTQYF. CDR3 in DNA: TGTGCCAGCAGCCCGGAACTAGCAGCAGATACGCAGTATTTT. J is TRBJ2-3 and V is TRBV6-4, with D tentatively TRBD2 (6 bases). CDR1 and CDR2 from the germline V gene are MRHNA and SNTAGT. V lost 6 bases, J lost 4 bases, and 14 bases lay in between. The CDR3 has 14 amino acids.